Following are 26 T cell receptor beta chains from one sample sequenced in a study of T cell repertoires in cytomegalovirus infection. TCRdb passed the reads through MiXCR, listing each CDR3 protein once. The sample consists of nearly 700,000 distinct CDR3 sequences, about 33% of them appearing once. These receptors have no known antigen. The sequencing here drew on cultured PBMCs, taken from culture after CMV antigen stimulation. These receptors came from a human donor in good health (CMV status not recorded). Some clones in this sample may be carry-over from other donors' samples.

The chain couples TRBV20-1 to TRBJ1-1; no definite D call. Germline V gene sequence: CDR1 DFQATT, CDR2 SNEGSKA (reference sequence). Trimming shortened V by 0 bases and J by 0 bases, and 5 bases separated the two germline ends. CDR3 length equals 13 residues. The DNA for the CDR3 is TGCAGTGCTAGAGATGTAATGAACACTGAAGCTTTCTTT. Translated, it gives CSARDVMNTEAFF.

The chain combines TRBV10-3 with TRBJ1-5; 8 nucleotides agree with TRBD1. The CDR3 extends over 16 amino acids. With 4 bases clipped from V and 1 base from J, the junction kept 6 bases outside the gene matches. CDR1 and CDR2 from the germline V gene are ENHRY and SYGVKD. The CDR3 DNA follows: TGTGCCATCAGTGCCCAACAGGGGGGAAGCAATCAGCCCCAGCATTTT. Its protein is CAISAQQGGSNQPQHF.

The chain is built from TRBV4-1 and TRBJ1-5, with D uncertain. Germline V lookup: CDR1 MGHRA, CDR2 YSYEKL. This CDR3 comprises 15 residues. The V end was cut by 0 bases, the J end by 7 bases, with 13 bases between. The CDR3 here is CASSQDEGNGQPQHF. The CDR3 region has the DNA TGCGCCAGCAGCCAAGACGAAGGGAATGGGCAGCCCCAGCATTTT.

The chain links TRBV20-1 to TRBJ2-1; D ambiguous. The CDR3 is 14 residues long. Trimming took 4 bases from V and 4 from J, leaving 14 bases between them. Germline V gene sequence: CDR1 DFQATT, CDR2 SNEGSKA (reference sequence). This CDR3 reads CSATLELAYNEQFF. For the CDR3, the DNA is TGCAGTGCTACCCTAGAGTTGGCGTACAATGAGCAGTTCTTC.

Only a few counts were recorded for this clonotype. The chain combines TRBV7-9 with TRBJ1-1; 7 bases agree with TRBD1. Germline V CDR1 and CDR2: SEHNR, FQNEAQ (reference sequence). J was trimmed by 5 bases and V by 5 bases; bases with no gene match: 8. This CDR3 region has 14 residues. The CDR3 DNA reads as TGTGCCAGCAGCCGAACAGGGGATGGAACTGAAGCTTTCTTT. Its translation is CASSRTGDGTEAFF.

The V and J genes are TRBV6-5 and TRBJ1-2; 9 bases align to TRBD1. With 6 bases clipped from V and 5 bases from J, the junction kept 22 bases outside the gene matches. Per germline, CDR1 MNHEY and CDR2 SVGAGI. CDR3 length: 19 amino acids. The chain's CDR3 is CASSTGTGISLALWYGYTF. CDR3 nucleotide sequence: TGTGCCAGCAGCACCGGGACAGGGATTTCCCTGGCTCTGTGGTATGGCTACACCTTC.

The chain combines TRBV12-3 or TRBV12-4 with TRBJ2-1, with 10 bases lining up with TRBD2. With V trimmed by 5 bases and J by 5 bases, 6 bases remained unmatched. This CDR3 is built from 15 residues. The CDR3 DNA reads as TGTGCCAGCAGTAAGCGGGAGGGCGCGCACAATGAGCAGTTCTTC. Amino acids: CASSKREGAHNEQFF.

The chain has TRBV7-9 and TRBJ2-7, with D hard to call. CDR1 SEHNR and CDR2 FQNEAQ come from the germline V gene (reference sequence). This CDR3 contains 15 residues. V lost 0 bases and J lost 2, with 11 bases in between. This CDR3 is CASSLAASRAYEQYF. For the CDR3, the DNA is TGTGCCAGCAGCTTAGCGGCATCAAGAGCCTACGAGCAGTACTTC.

The V gene is TRBV10-3, the J gene TRBJ2-7; perhaps D is TRBD1 or TRBD2 (5 bases each). The germline CDR1 and CDR2 sequences are ENHRY and SYGVKD. The CDR3 covers 15 residues. Trimming took 0 bases from V and 6 from J, leaving 15 bases between them. The CDR3 loop is CAISESTGVRGEQYF. CDR3 in DNA: TGTGCCATCAGTGAGTCGACCGGGGTAAGGGGCGAGCAGTACTTC.

There are many counts of this clonotype. This chain connects TRBV5-6 to TRBJ2-7, with 10 nucleotides matching TRBD1. V lost 4 bases and J lost 4; bases outside the gene matches: 5. The CDR3 spans 14 residues. CDR1 and CDR2 from the germline V gene are SGHDT and YYEEEE. CDR3 in amino acids: CASSPGTGVYEQYF. As DNA, the CDR3 is TGTGCCAGCAGCCCCGGGACAGGGGTTTACGAGCAGTACTTC.

This clonotype appeared many times. The chain links TRBV7-8 to TRBJ2-7, with TRBD1 identical over 9 bases. This CDR3 contains 14 residues. The V gene end was trimmed by 4 bases and the J gene end by 8 bases; junction bases not matched to a gene: 9. CDR1 is SGHVS and CDR2 is FQNEAQ in the germline V gene. As DNA, the CDR3 is TGTGCCAGCAGCTCCTCCCGGGACAGGGTTCAGCAGTACTTC. Its protein product is CASSSSRDRVQQYF.

This clonotype has more than one count but fewer than ten. The genes are TRBV12-3 or TRBV12-4 and TRBJ1-5; TRBD1 matches 7 bases. V shed 6 bases, J shed 7 bases, and the junction held 6 bases outside the gene matches. CDR3 size: 13 residues. This chain's CDR3 is CASRNRGEQPQHF. The CDR3 region has the DNA TGTGCCAGCAGAAACAGGGGAGAGCAGCCCCAGCATTTT.

The sample holds a few counts of this clonotype. This chain connects TRBV6-6 to TRBJ2-7; D is unclear. Germline V gene lookup returns CDR1 MNHNY and CDR2 SVGAGI (reference sequence). The CDR3 has 14 residues. Trimming pared 3 bases from V and 1 base from J, leaving 10 bases between. The CDR3 coding sequence is TGTGCCAGCAGTTATGGCAGCCCATCCTACGAGCAGTACTTC. This encodes CASSYGSPSYEQYF.

The chain couples TRBV12-3 or TRBV12-4 to TRBJ2-7; D might be TRBD1 or TRBD2, each matching 5 bases. The V end was cut by 5 bases, the J end by 3 bases, with 17 bases between. The CDR3 runs to 15 residues. The CDR3 nucleotides read TGTGCCAGCAGTCCCCCGGGGACCGACCGCTACGAGCAGTACTTC. It encodes CASSPPGTDRYEQYF.

This clonotype has just a few counts. This chain connects TRBV7-8 to TRBJ2-5; D is possibly TRBD1 (5 bases). Trimming removed 9 bases from V and 5 bases from J, with 16 bases in between. Per the germline V gene, CDR1 is SGHVS and CDR2 is FQNEAQ. The CDR3 extends over 13 amino acids. Here the CDR3 DNA reads TGTGCCAGTCGCCCTAGGGGAAGGGAGACCCAGTACTTC. Residues: CASRPRGRETQYF.

This clonotype was recorded a few times. The CDR3 is CASSRETYSSYEQYF. The CDR3 coding sequence is TGTGCCAGCAGCCGCGAGACTTATAGCTCCTACGAGCAGTACTTC. The chain uses TRBV12-3 or TRBV12-4 and TRBJ2-7; D is undetermined. The V gene lost 6 bases and the J gene lost 0 bases, with 15 bases spanning the gap. The CDR3 covers 15 residues.

This chain joins TRBV7-1 and TRBJ2-1, with D perhaps TRBD2 (5 bases). TRBV7-1 is placed among ORFs of uncertain function. V dropped 8 bases and J dropped 6 bases, with 17 bases sitting between them. CDR3 size: 14 residues. CDR3 sequence reads: CASGGAWRSNEQFF. In DNA, the CDR3 is TGTGCCAGCGGAGGCGCATGGCGCTCCAATGAGCAGTTCTTC.

The chain has TRBV3-1 and TRBJ2-3; TRBD2 is a possible D gene (5 bases). The CDR3 totals 16 residues. In germline, CDR1 is LGHDT, CDR2 YNNKEL (reference sequence). V lost 1 base to trimming and J lost 3 bases, with 14 bases between them. CDR3 sequence reads: CASSQVEGTGTDTQYF. As DNA, the CDR3 is TGTGCCAGCAGCCAAGTCGAGGGTACGGGGACAGATACGCAGTATTTT.

V usage is TRBV12-3 or TRBV12-4 and J usage is TRBJ1-1; TRBD1 is a possible D gene (5 bases). V lost 0 bases and J 4 bases, leaving 9 bases between the germline ends. The CDR3 is 14 amino acids. This CDR3 reads CASSLAWGSTEAFF. In DNA form, the CDR3 reads TGTGCCAGCAGTTTAGCGTGGGGGTCCACTGAAGCTTTCTTT.

This clonotype was counted between two and nine times. The chain uses TRBV28 and TRBJ2-5, with D perhaps being TRBD1 or TRBD2 (5 bases each). The germline V gene has CDR1 MDHEN and CDR2 SYDVKM. The CDR3 covers 15 residues. Trimming pared 5 bases from V and 0 bases from J, leaving 13 bases between. This CDR3 reads CASSKGTGYQETQYF. Here the CDR3 DNA reads TGTGCCAGCAGTAAAGGGACGGGATACCAAGAGACCCAGTACTTC.

This chain connects TRBV20-1 to TRBJ2-5, with D perhaps matching TRBD2 (6 bases). Trimming removed 3 bases from V and 4 bases from J, with 12 bases in between. This CDR3 contains 13 residues. Germline CDR1 DFQATT, CDR2 SNEGSKA (reference sequence). CDR3 nucleotide sequence: TGCAGTGCTAGTGGTATGGAGGGAGAGACCCAGTACTTC. Residues: CSASGMEGETQYF.

This clonotype came up many times. V usage is TRBV7-2 and J usage is TRBJ1-6, with D unclear. Trimming left V 2 bases short and J 7 bases short, with 6 bases between. Germline V lookup: CDR1 SGHTA, CDR2 FQGNSA. The CDR3 runs to 13 residues. The CDR3: CASSLNLNSPLHF. Written as DNA, the CDR3 is TGTGCCAGCAGCTTAAACCTGAATTCACCCCTCCACTTT.

The rearrangement uses TRBV20-1 and TRBJ2-1, with D hard to call. This CDR3 has 15 amino acids. Germline V CDR1 and CDR2: DFQATT, SNEGSKA (reference sequence). V was cut by 2 bases and J by 3 bases, with 14 bases left in between. The CDR3 region has the DNA TGCAGTGCTAGACGAGGTAGCCCTTTCTACAATGAGCAGTTCTTC. Amino acids: CSARRGSPFYNEQFF.

The chain uses TRBV20-1 and TRBJ1-1, with D perhaps TRBD1 (5 bases). The CDR3 is made up of 12 amino acids. Looked up from germline, CDR1 is DFQATT and CDR2 is SNEGSKA (reference sequence). Deletions cut 3 bases from V and 3 bases from J, with 8 bases between. CDR3 protein: CSARRQYTEAFF. In DNA, the CDR3 is TGCAGTGCTAGGCGACAGTACACTGAAGCTTTCTTT.

The V call is TRBV6-2 or TRBV6-3, the J call TRBJ2-1, with 8 bases fitting TRBD1. CDR1 MNHEY and CDR2 SVGEGT come from the germline V gene. V lost 5 bases and J lost 0; bases outside the gene matches: 15. This CDR3 has 19 amino acids. DNA of the CDR3: TGTGCCAGCAGTAAGGGACAGGCCACGGAATGGAGCTCCTACAATGAGCAGTTCTTC. Protein: CASSKGQATEWSSYNEQFF.

This clonotype has a handful of counts. This chain uses TRBV5-4 with TRBJ2-4, with 8 bases fitting TRBD2. This CDR3 is 15 amino acids long. V lost 7 bases and J lost 5; bases outside the gene matches: 11. Germline loops: CDR1 SGHNT, CDR2 YYREEE (reference sequence). CDR3 coding DNA: TGTGCCAGCGGGGCCAAGGTAGCGGGACAAAACATTCAGTACTTC. Residues: CASGAKVAGQNIQYF.